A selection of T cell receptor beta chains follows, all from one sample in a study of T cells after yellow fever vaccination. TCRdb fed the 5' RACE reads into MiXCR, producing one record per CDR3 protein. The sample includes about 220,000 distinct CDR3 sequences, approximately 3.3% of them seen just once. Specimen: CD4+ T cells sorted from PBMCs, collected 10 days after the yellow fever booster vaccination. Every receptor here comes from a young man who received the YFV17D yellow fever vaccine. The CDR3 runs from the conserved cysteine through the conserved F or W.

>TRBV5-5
CASSLEERQYNEQFF
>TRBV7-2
CASSLEAGIGQPQHF
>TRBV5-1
CASSSEGATTGEQYF
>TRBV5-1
CASSPEGARISSSPLHF
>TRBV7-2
CASSLVRKETQYF
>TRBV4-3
CASSQKIGTEAYEQYF
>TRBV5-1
CASNSGQGVAGANVLTF
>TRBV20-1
CSAPLVMTGTYEQYF
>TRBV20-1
CSALSLRQQVETQYF
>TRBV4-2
CASSHGRQGQETQYF
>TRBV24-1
CATSDLGVRTSGTGELFF
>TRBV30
CAWSFLGTNEKLFF
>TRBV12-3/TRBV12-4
CASSPGGGGGHYEQYF
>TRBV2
CASRYQGTGELFF
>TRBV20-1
CSARDNVGNGYTF
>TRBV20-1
CSARAGFTGELFF
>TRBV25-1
CASSEWTGGDEKLFF
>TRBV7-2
CASSPTPGATGELFF
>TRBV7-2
CASSLFAGSNQPQHF
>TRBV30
CAWSSAGSRAYEQYF
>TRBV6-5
CASSYPGGEQYF
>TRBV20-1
CSARDDRGGNQPQHF
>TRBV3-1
CASSRSRGGGTGELFF
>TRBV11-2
CASSLSFGVGETQYF
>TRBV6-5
CASSYNRDRGTQYF
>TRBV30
CAWSRTDTQYF
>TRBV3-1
CASSPRDDKVYEQYF
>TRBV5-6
CASSRWGGPEAFF
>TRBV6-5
CASAHRGSYYGYTF
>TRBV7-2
CASSSDSGGELFF
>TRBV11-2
CASSLVRQVSSYEQYF
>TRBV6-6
CASSYSPGQGARDEKLFF
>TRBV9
CASSVGLAGPGTDTQYF
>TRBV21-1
CASGTRNTEAFF
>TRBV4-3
CASSQDFGGEETQYF
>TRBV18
CASSPRVSSTDTQYF
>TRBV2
CASSEATASVQYF
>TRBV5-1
CASSLAGVYNEQFF
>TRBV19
CASGEDMNTEAFF
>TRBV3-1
CASSQDINLRRFF
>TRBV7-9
CASSRAPGQDNYGYTF
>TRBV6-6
CASSYSMEGGINEQFF
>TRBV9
CASSPGHNSPLHF
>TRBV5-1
CASSFRGGEAYEQYF
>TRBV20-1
CSARRNGLGYTF
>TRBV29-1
CSVEGSTGVLGYGYTF
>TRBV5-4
CASSQGQLSSYNSPLHF
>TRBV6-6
CASSYRDQETQYF
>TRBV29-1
CSVGLAGSGTDTQYF
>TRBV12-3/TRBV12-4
CASSFGDGNQPQHF
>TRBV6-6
CASSYWGQGTETQYF
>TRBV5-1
CASSYGQGADEQFF
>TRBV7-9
CASSLRLAGTQQTQYF